This T cell receptor (beta chain) appears in the sequencing data of a study of response to subunit inactivated influenza vaccine (dated by TCRdb to the late 2010s). For the study in its entirety: The study used deep quantitative T cell receptor repertoire profiling to track responses to a trivalent subunit inactivated influenza vaccine. The investigation overall reported the following: It was suggested by the authors that each seasonal influenza vaccination may recruit only a limited number of new T cells.

Remarks on this clonotype: No antigen is known for it. Within one base of it there is no much larger clone, and no base qualities were kept.

Deletion took 7 bases off V and 5 bases off J, with a span of 17 bases between the germline ends. Taken from the germline V gene, the CDR1 and CDR2 loops are SQVTM and ANQGSEA. From cysteine to phenylalanine, the CDR3 is 13 amino acids long. This entry keeps only the CDR3 DNA: 39 bases, framed from base 1. Library preparation employed RT-PCR. The sequencer listed for this sample is Illumina HiSeq 2500. The public reads were run again by TCRdb, first through fastp at Q25 and then through MiXCR, and only productive beta chains were kept. Merged by CDR3 protein, the rows form single entries marked with the most common genes and DNA. Here the sample has around 750,000 distinct CDR3 sequences; 21% occur a single time. The top ten constitute roughly 10% of the sample.

The TCR sequence derives from a man in his fifties who received an inactivated influenza vaccine. Donor details come from another sample of the same person, matched by shared clones. In this chain, TRBV29-1 is recombined with TRBJ1-1; perhaps TRBD1 is the D gene, with 5 bases matching. This specimen consisted of PBMCs from blood, obtained more than 4 days after vaccination. CDR3 loop: CSAWGVRATEAFF. The DNA sequence is as follows: TGCAGCGCCTGGGGGGTTAGGGCGACTGAAGCTTTCTTT.